One sample yielded the 3 T cell receptor beta chains listed below, sequenced in a study of blood T cell repertoires in COVID-19. Method: immunoSEQ multiplex PCR; TCRdb's copy keeps in-frame clones and lacks some. Of 200,000 to 250,000 clones in the sample, approximately 80% were seen once. Sample: peripheral blood. These receptors originate from a man aged 50 to 59 with active or convalescent COVID-19.

This clone was counted only a few times. One end of the junction fails to match germline, which may point to a read error. This chain connects TRBV6-6 to TRBJ1-3, with 8 bases identical to TRBD1. The CDR3 spans 15 residues. Germline V CDR1 and CDR2: MNHNY, SVGAGI (reference sequence). CDR3 residues: CASSYSGQGGDTIYF. As DNA, the CDR3 is TGTGCCAGCAGTTACTCTGGACAGGGTGGAGACACCATATATTTT.

This clone was seen a handful of times. This chain links TRBV5-1 with TRBJ2-1; D is perhaps TRBD2 (6 bases). Trimming shortened V by 4 bases and J by 3 bases, and 11 bases separated the two germline ends. This CDR3 contains 14 residues. The V gene's germline CDR1 is SGHRS and CDR2 YFSETQ. CDR3 DNA sequence: TGCGCCAGCAGCGGGAGCGGGTTCTACAATGAGCAGTTCTTC. Protein sequence: CASSGSGFYNEQFF.

The rearrangement joins TRBV7-6 to TRBJ1-3, with 9 nucleotides matching TRBD1. The junction had 9 bases not matched to a gene; V was cut back by 2 bases and J by 4 bases. Germline-derived CDR1 and CDR2 are SGHVS and FNYEAQ. The CDR3 is made up of 17 amino acids. This CDR3 reads CASSLTQGQGIGNTIYF. The CDR3 DNA sequence: TGTGCCAGCAGCTTAACCCAGGGACAGGGAATAGGAAACACCATATATTTT.